Each of the 11 T cell receptor beta chains below was sequenced from the same sample in a study of blood T cells in healthy people across ages. The use of a sample-barcoded 5' primer and a J-beta primer mix characterized a second PCR of about 7 to 12 cycles. TCRdb ran MiXCR on the 5' RACE reads and lists one entry per CDR3 protein. The sample has 780,000 or so distinct CDR3 sequences, around a quarter seen once; the top ten hold more than 3%. This sample also appeared in a second study, on T cells of mothers and their children.

The specimen was blood. The receptors derive from a boy aged 10-17 years in good health.

This clonotype was detected a few times. One junction end disagrees with the germline gene, perhaps due to a read error. This chain uses TRBV28 with TRBJ2-5, with TRBD1 identical over 8 bases. From germline, CDR1 is MDHEN and CDR2 SYDVKM. The CDR3 has 15 residues. CDR3 in amino acids: CAGSLLTGAGETQYF. The CDR3 DNA sequence: TGTGCCGGCAGTTTACTGACAGGGGCGGGGGAGACCCAGTACTTC.

This clonotype was observed at least ten times. The chain links TRBV28 to TRBJ2-5; 11 bases agree with TRBD1. This CDR3 comprises 15 residues. J was trimmed by 4 bases and V by 5 bases; bases with no gene match: 6. Germline V gene lookup returns CDR1 MDHEN and CDR2 SYDVKM. In nucleotides, the CDR3 is TGTGCCAGCAGTCCCCGGACAGGGGGCCGAGAGACCCAGTACTTC. It is translated as CASSPRTGGRETQYF.

This clonotype has just a few counts. The chain's CDR3 is CATTQDLSSYNSPLHF. The CDR3, as DNA: TGTGCCACCACCCAGGACCTGAGCTCCTATAATTCACCCCTCCACTTT. The J gene is TRBJ1-6, the V gene TRBV28; D gene unclear. This CDR3 has 16 residues. The germline gives CDR1 MDHEN, CDR2 SYDVKM. V lost 10 bases and J 0 bases, leaving 16 bases between the germline ends.

This chain connects TRBV28 to TRBJ2-3; 8 bases line up with TRBD1. The CDR3 covers 18 residues. Germline V gives CDR1 MDHEN, CDR2 SYDVKM. V trimming: 7 bases; J trimming: 4 bases; junction bases outside the gene matches: 19. DNA of the CDR3: TGTGCCAGCATACCTATCTCTCAGGGGGCCCTCATACCAGATACGCAGTATTTT. Its translation: CASIPISQGALIPDTQYF.

This chain uses TRBV5-1 with TRBJ2-5; the match to TRBD1 covers 9 bases. The J call may be faulty, since TRBJ2-7 better matches the DNA end. Germline-derived CDR1 and CDR2 are SGHRS and YFSETQ. This CDR3 has 15 amino acids. CDR3 loop: CASSLATGGVHEQYF. The CDR3 DNA reads TGCGCCAGCAGCTTGGCGACAGGGGGAGTCCACGAGCAGTACTTC.

The table lists this clonotype with a few counts. The V gene is TRBV4-3, the J gene TRBJ2-1; a possible D gene is TRBD1 (6 bases). CDR1 is LGHNA, CDR2 YSLEER, per germline. The CDR3 covers 14 residues. V was pared by 1 base and J by 10 bases, with 14 bases between. In nucleotides, the CDR3 is TGCGCCAGCAGCCAAGTTGAAGGGGGTGACGAGCAGTTCTTC. Translated: CASSQVEGGDEQFF.

The V call is TRBV4-3, the J call TRBJ1-5; D unresolved. CDR3 length equals 16 residues. Germline assignment: CDR1 LGHNA and CDR2 YSLEER. Deletions cut 0 bases from V and 3 bases from J, with 12 bases between. The CDR3 DNA is TGCGCCAGCAGCCAAGATCTTTTCCGGCCCAATCAGCCCCAGCATTTT. This codes for CASSQDLFRPNQPQHF.

The rearrangement joins TRBV20-1 to TRBJ2-1; 11 bases fit TRBD2. This CDR3 region has 16 residues. CDR1 DFQATT and CDR2 SNEGSKA come from the germline V gene (reference sequence). Losses at the gene ends were 5 bases for V and 2 bases for J; bases not matched to a gene: 8. CDR3 in amino acids: CSAESLAGGAYNEQFF. CDR3 DNA sequence: TGCAGTGCTGAGAGTCTAGCGGGGGGCGCCTACAATGAGCAGTTCTTC.

The chain is built from TRBV9 and TRBJ2-7, with 13 bases fitting TRBD2. In germline, CDR1 is SGDLS, CDR2 YYNGEE. This CDR3 is 16 amino acids long. V shed 4 bases and J 0 bases; nucleotides not matched to a gene: 4. CDR3 sequence (DNA): TGTGCCAGCAGCCCCTGGACTAGCGGGAGCTCCTACGAGCAGTACTTC. It yields the protein CASSPWTSGSSYEQYF.

This sequence joins TRBV7-2 and TRBJ2-3; tentatively, D is TRBD2 (6 bases). Germline V lookup: CDR1 SGHTA, CDR2 FQGNSA. The CDR3 length is 15 residues. Trimming removed 4 bases at V and 6 bases at J, with 17 bases between. For the CDR3, the DNA is TGTGCCAGCAGCTCTACCGGGGGACTGCTGGATACGCAGTATTTT. Translating gives CASSSTGGLLDTQYF.

To note about this clonotype: A read error may account for a junction end that differs from germline. This rearrangement joins TRBV11-2 to TRBJ2-7; D ambiguous. Germline V gene sequence: CDR1 SGHAT, CDR2 FQNNGV. CDR3 length equals 12 residues. CDR3 protein: CANSLNSYEQYF. For the CDR3, the DNA is TGTGCCAACAGCTTAAACAGCTACGAGCAGTACTTC.